Below are 5 T cell receptor beta chains sequenced from a single sample in a study of T cell changes during pregnancy in multiple sclerosis. Repertoires were generated with immunoSEQ multiplex PCR, while TCRdb's copy carries only in-frame clones and drops some. The sample comprises 20,000 or so clones, about nine tenths of which are singletons, and roughly 5.6% rests with the top ten. The sequencing used CD8+ T cells from peripheral blood mononuclear cells, collected in the third trimester of pregnancy. The receptors here all came from a female donor in good health, enrolled as a control in a pregnancy study.

The V and J genes are TRBV5-1 and TRBJ2-2, with 7 bases that match TRBD1. CDR3 size: 15 residues. Looked up from germline, CDR1 is SGHRS and CDR2 is YFSETQ. Losses at the gene ends were 3 bases for V and 0 bases for J; bases not matched to a gene: 2. The CDR3 here is CASSWTGPNTGELFF. The CDR3 DNA follows: TGCGCCAGCAGCTGGACAGGTCCGAACACCGGGGAGCTGTTTTTT.

The gene calls are TRBV5-1 and TRBJ2-1; D unresolved. CDR1 is SGHRS, CDR2 YFSETQ, per germline. This CDR3 spans 16 amino acids. Deletions cut 0 bases from V and 0 bases from J, with 10 bases between. CDR3 residues: CASSLDITHSYNEQFF. The CDR3 coding sequence is TGCGCCAGCAGCTTGGATATCACACACTCCTACAATGAGCAGTTCTTC.

The chain recombines TRBV27 with TRBJ2-2; 9 bases are shared with TRBD1. Germline CDR1 MNHEY, CDR2 SMNVEV (reference sequence). CDR3 length: 12 residues. The ends lost 5 bases at V and 9 bases at J; junction bases unmatched: 1. DNA of the CDR3: TGTGCCAGCAGTGGGACAGGGAGGGAGCTGTTTTTT. Translating gives CASSGTGRELFF.

The chain carries TRBV6-4 and TRBJ2-5, with TRBD2 identical over 11 bases. Germline trimming cut 5 bases from V and 2 bases from J; bases unmatched to any gene: 4. The CDR3 loop spans 15 amino acids. The V gene's germline CDR1 is MRHNA and CDR2 SNTAGT. The CDR3: CASSPTSGEQETQYF. CDR3 nucleotides: TGTGCCAGCAGTCCGACTAGCGGGGAGCAAGAGACCCAGTACTTC.

This chain links TRBV27 with TRBJ1-1; 7 nucleotides agree with TRBD1. Germline CDR1 is MNHEY and CDR2 is SMNVEV (reference sequence). The CDR3 runs 16 residues. Trimming cost V 2 bases and J 0 bases; bases outside gene matches: 6. The chain's CDR3 is CASSLHRGIMNTEAFF. The CDR3 DNA reads as TGTGCCAGCAGTTTACACAGGGGCATAATGAACACTGAAGCTTTCTTT.